Listed below are T cell receptor beta chains from one sample, sequenced in a study of breast tumors, draining lymph nodes, adjacent tissues. A single record per CDR3 protein comes from TCRdb applying MiXCR to the multiplex PCR reads. Here the sample spans some 120,000 distinct CDR3 sequences, about 20% being singletons. What was sequenced was axillary lymph node tissue. Receptors originate from a female donor with breast cancer. Some clones in this sample may be carry-over from other donors' samples. Both conserved end residues are part of each CDR3. The order of the fields is clone size, V gene, D gene, J gene, CDR3 protein, CDR3 DNA. A D gene is named only where the DNA matches it firmly. Not every row has a clone size; where given, it reads once, few, many or a size class.

many	TRBV7-6	-	TRBJ1-5	CASSPFSGYSNQPQHF	TGTGCCAGCAGCCCCTTTTCAGGGTATAGCAATCAGCCCCAGCATTTT
many	TRBV6-1	TRBD1	TRBJ2-7	CASTGRQGHEQYF	TGTGCCAGCACCGGGCGACAGGGCCACGAGCAGTACTTC
many	TRBV25-1	-	TRBJ2-1	CASSYTPELYNEQFF	TGTGCCAGCAGCTACACACCTGAACTCTACAATGAGCAGTTCTTC
-	TRBV3-1	TRBD2	TRBJ2-5	CASSPHGGWRDPQETQYF	TGTGCCAGCAGCCCTCACGGGGGGTGGCGGGACCCACAAGAGACCCAGTACTTC
many	TRBV10-3	-	TRBJ1-2	CAVGAVAANYGYTF	TGTGCCGTAGGGGCCGTAGCAGCTAACTATGGCTACACCTTC
few	TRBV12-3/TRBV12-4	TRBD2	TRBJ2-3	CASNQPSPGTRSMDTQYF	TGTGCCAGCAATCAACCCTCCCCGGGGACTAGGTCAATGGATACGCAGTATTTT
many	TRBV12-3/TRBV12-4	TRBD2	TRBJ2-5	CASSPKGLTQETQYF	TGTGCCAGCAGTCCAAAGGGACTAACGCAAGAGACCCAGTACTTC
many	TRBV6-6	-	TRBJ1-6	CASNGAAMGSPLHF	TGTGCCAGCAACGGGGCAGCCATGGGATCACCCCTCCACTTT
many	TRBV5-1	TRBD2	TRBJ2-2	CASSLMLAGAAGELFF	TGCGCCAGCAGCTTGATGCTAGCGGGAGCGGCCGGGGAGCTGTTTTTT
-	TRBV3-1	-	TRBJ2-5	CASSQPTGSRETQYF	TGTGCCAGCAGCCAACCGACAGGCTCTAGAGAGACCCAGTACTTC
many	TRBV19	-	TRBJ1-5	CASSTGKRQNQPQHF	TGTGCCAGTAGTACCGGCAAACGACAAAATCAGCCCCAGCATTTT
many	TRBV24-1	-	TRBJ2-7	CATSDSSPYEQYF	TGTGCCACCAGTGATTCCAGTCCATACGAGCAGTACTTC
many	TRBV4-1	-	TRBJ2-6	CASSRGSGANVLTF	TGCGCCAGCAGCCGGGGATCTGGGGCCAACGTCCTGACTTTC
many	TRBV7-9	TRBD1	TRBJ2-1	CASSLGDSHNEQFF	TGTGCCAGCAGCTTAGGGGACAGCCACAATGAGCAGTTCTTC